These 32 T cell receptor beta chains originate from one sample sequenced in a study of identical twins. A single record per CDR3 protein comes from TCRdb applying MiXCR to the 5' RACE reads. The sample contains roughly 250,000 distinct CDR3 sequences, roughly 13% of which appear only once. The specimen was memory (CD45RO+) T cells sorted from blood. Receptor source: a woman between 18 and 29 years old in good health.

This clonotype was picked up many times. The chain has TRBV9 and TRBJ1-5, with D uncertain. CDR1 and CDR2 from the germline V gene are SGDLS and YYNGEE. The CDR3 runs 14 residues. Trimming stripped 0 bases from V and 0 bases from J, with 4 bases between. CDR3 loop: CASSVAPSNQPQHF. The CDR3 DNA sequence: TGTGCCAGCAGCGTAGCTCCTAGCAATCAGCCCCAGCATTTT.

The CDR3 loop reads CASSLGVGAMQETQYF. Written as DNA, the CDR3 is TGTGCCAGCAGCTTAGGGGTAGGGGCGATGCAAGAGACCCAGTACTTC. The chain has TRBV7-8 and TRBJ2-5; possibly TRBD1 for D (5 bases). The germline V and J ends were trimmed by 1 base and 2 bases, with 14 bases remaining between them. Germline CDR1 reads SGHVS; CDR2 reads FQNEAQ. This CDR3 contains 16 residues. The full variable domain, completed using reference TRBV7-8 and TRBJ2-5, is GAGVSQSPRYKVAKRGQDVALRCDPISGHVSLFWYQQALGQGPEFLTYFQNEAQLDKSGLPSDRFFAERPEGSVSTLKIQRTQQEDSAVYLCASSLGVGAMQETQYFGPGTRLLVL.

This clonotype was seen a few times. The chain couples TRBV18 to TRBJ1-5; possibly TRBD1 for D (6 bases). Trimming took 2 bases from V and 2 from J, leaving 7 bases between them. Germline V lookup: CDR1 KGHSH, CDR2 LQKENI. The CDR3 has 14 amino acids. CDR3 nucleotide sequence: TGTGCCAGCTCACCAGGGGGCCGCAATCAGCCCCAGCATTTT. Protein sequence: CASSPGGRNQPQHF.

In this sample, this clonotype turned up many times. V gene TRBV25-1 combines with J gene TRBJ2-7; no firm D call. Per the germline V gene, CDR1 is MGHDK and CDR2 is SYGVNS. V gave up 2 bases and J gave up 9 bases, with 20 bases separating them. The CDR3 contains 15 residues. The CDR3 DNA reads TGTGCCAGCAGTGAAGGGAAGTCGTCGAGAATGGCGCAGTACTTC. It is translated as CASSEGKSSRMAQYF.

The chain joins TRBV6-1 to TRBJ1-5; 8 bases are shared with TRBD1. Germline CDR1 and CDR2: MNHNS and SASEGT. This CDR3 has 20 residues. J lost 1 base, V lost 2 bases, and 16 bases had no gene match. As DNA, the CDR3 is TGTGCCAGCAGTGAAAGGATTTTTAGGTCGGGACAGGTGAGCAATCAGCCCCAGCATTTT. Protein sequence: CASSERIFRSGQVSNQPQHF.

The V gene is TRBV3-1, the J gene TRBJ2-3, with 11 bases aligning to TRBD2. This CDR3 is built from 17 residues. CDR1 is LGHDT, CDR2 YNNKEL, per germline (reference sequence). V lost 2 bases to trimming and J lost 4 bases; unmatched junction nucleotides: 8. This chain's CDR3 is CASSQRLAGGPADTQYF. Written as DNA, the CDR3 is TGTGCCAGCAGCCAACGGTTAGCGGGAGGGCCCGCAGATACGCAGTATTTT.

The chain employs TRBV11-3 and TRBJ2-1; 12 bases are a match to TRBD2. V shed 1 base, J shed 10 bases, and the junction held 11 bases outside the gene matches. The germline gives CDR1 SGHNT, CDR2 YENEEA. The CDR3 is made up of 17 amino acids. CDR3 in DNA: TGTGCCAGCAGCTTAGCCCCGACTAGCGGGAGAACTCACGAGCAGTTCTTC. Protein product: CASSLAPTSGRTHEQFF.

The chain joins TRBV10-3 to TRBJ1-6; unclear D gene. Germline loops: CDR1 ENHRY, CDR2 SYGVKD. This CDR3 region has 14 residues. The V end was cut by 0 bases, the J end by 9 bases, with 9 bases between. The DNA for the CDR3 is TGTGCCATCAGTGAGTCGAAAGGAGGTTCACCCCTCCACTTT. Encoded protein: CAISESKGGSPLHF.

V gene TRBV28 combines with J gene TRBJ2-3, with 7 bases lining up with TRBD2. Per the germline V gene, CDR1 is MDHEN and CDR2 is SYDVKM. V dropped 5 bases and J dropped 3; count of bases not matched to a gene: 11. The CDR3 contains 16 residues. As DNA, the CDR3 is TGTGCCAGCAGTAGATTGCGGGAGTATCGAACAGATACGCAGTATTTT. This encodes CASSRLREYRTDTQYF.

The chain carries TRBV5-4 and TRBJ2-5; D assignment may be TRBD1 or TRBD2 (5 bases each). The germline V and J ends were trimmed by 3 bases and 2 bases, with 14 bases remaining between them. Germline V gene lookup returns CDR1 SGHNT and CDR2 YYREEE (reference sequence). The length of the CDR3 is 15 residues. The CDR3 nucleotides are TGTGCCAGCAGCTCCAGGGAGAACGGGCAAGAGACCCAGTACTTC. Residues: CASSSRENGQETQYF.

This clonotype was detected only a few times. The chain has TRBV12-3 or TRBV12-4 and TRBJ1-5, with a possible D match to TRBD1 (5 bases). The CDR3 loop spans 14 amino acids. Trimming stripped 5 bases from V and 8 bases from J, with 16 bases between. CDR3 DNA sequence: TGTGCCAGCAGTATTCATCGGGACGGCGAGCCCCAGCATTTT. The encoded protein is CASSIHRDGEPQHF.

This clonotype was picked up many times. This rearrangement joins TRBV7-9 to TRBJ2-3; D unresolved. Germline values: CDR1 SEHNR, CDR2 FQNEAQ (reference sequence). Trimming took 1 base from V and 4 from J, leaving 12 bases between them. The CDR3 runs to 15 residues. CDR3 nucleotides: TGTGCCAGCAGCTTAGGCCACACCACCCCAGATACGCAGTATTTT. Protein product: CASSLGHTTPDTQYF.

The chain carries TRBV5-1 and TRBJ2-1, with TRBD2 matching 7 bases. The CDR3 length is 18 residues. Trimming cost V 5 bases and J 8 bases; bases outside gene matches: 22. The germline V gene has CDR1 SGHRS and CDR2 YFSETQ. The CDR3 spells CASRDARLGLPSGDEQFF. The CDR3 bases are TGCGCCAGCAGGGATGCGCGATTGGGACTACCCTCTGGGGATGAGCAGTTCTTC.

This clonotype was found many times. The chain employs TRBV18 and TRBJ2-7, with D tentatively TRBD1 (5 bases). In germline, CDR1 is KGHSH, CDR2 LQKENI. The CDR3 extends over 12 amino acids. The V end was cut by 4 bases, the J end by 2 bases, with 6 bases between. The CDR3 is CASSQGTYEQYF. The CDR3 DNA is TGTGCCAGCTCACAGGGGACCTACGAGCAGTACTTC.

This clonotype was counted only a few times. The chain joins TRBV20-1 to TRBJ2-5; D is undetermined. The CDR3 is 13 amino acids. Germline CDR1 DFQATT, CDR2 SNEGSKA (reference sequence). Trimming left V 1 base short and J 5 bases short, with 11 bases between. The CDR3 here is CSARVGWSETQYF. In nucleotides, the CDR3 is TGCAGTGCTAGAGTGGGATGGTCGGAGACCCAGTACTTC.

The gene calls are TRBV5-1 and TRBJ1-3, with no clear D. V dropped 3 bases and J dropped 0 bases, with 10 bases sitting between them. The CDR3 has 15 residues. Germline-derived CDR1 and CDR2 are SGHRS and YFSETQ. The CDR3 here is CASSSPDYSGNTIYF. CDR3 nucleotides: TGCGCCAGCAGCTCCCCGGATTACTCTGGAAACACCATATATTTT.

There are many counts of this clonotype. CDR3 sequence: CASSFRGSQPQHF. In DNA, the CDR3 is TGTGCCAGCAGTTTCCGGGGGAGTCAGCCCCAGCATTTT. The V gene is TRBV12-3 or TRBV12-4, the J gene TRBJ1-5; TRBD1 might be the D (5 bases). V dropped 3 bases and J dropped 6 bases, with 9 bases sitting between them. The CDR3 has 13 amino acids.

The chain carries TRBV7-2 and TRBJ2-7, with 12 bases matching TRBD2. The CDR3 totals 15 residues. Germline V gene lookup returns CDR1 SGHTA and CDR2 FQGNSA. The V gene end was trimmed by 6 bases and the J gene end by 2 bases; junction bases not matched to a gene: 5. DNA of the CDR3: TGTGCCAGCAGGCCTGGACTAGCGGGAACCTACGAGCAGTACTTC. Its translation is CASRPGLAGTYEQYF.

This clonotype was seen a handful of times. This chain uses TRBV29-1 with TRBJ2-6; D perhaps matches TRBD1 (6 bases). The CDR3 contains 14 residues. The germline V and J ends were trimmed by 5 bases and 0 bases, with 8 bases remaining between them. Germline V gene lookup returns CDR1 SQVTM and CDR2 ANQGSEA. CDR3 bases: TGCAGCGTTTTACAGGGCTCTGGGGCCAACGTCCTGACTTTC. This translates into CSVLQGSGANVLTF.

The sample holds a few counts of this clonotype. The chain employs TRBV6-1 and TRBJ2-7; D unclear. Germline V gene data show CDR1 as MNHNS and CDR2 as SASEGT. The ends were cut back, 3 bases at V and 0 bases at J, with 12 bases in the middle. The CDR3 contains 15 residues. DNA for the CDR3: TGTGCCAGCAGTGACATCGGCGCGAGCTCCTACGAGCAGTACTTC. Its translation: CASSDIGASSYEQYF.

This clonotype was seen only a few times. J is TRBJ2-7 and V is TRBV5-1, with D perhaps TRBD1 or TRBD2 (5 bases each). V was pared by 2 bases and J by 0 bases, with 12 bases between. Germline CDR1 reads SGHRS; CDR2 reads YFSETQ. There are 15 residues in the CDR3. The CDR3 DNA reads TGCGCCAGCAGCTTAGAGGGTGGGACCTCCTACGAGCAGTACTTC. It translates to CASSLEGGTSYEQYF.

There are many counts of this clonotype. The V and J genes are TRBV6-5 and TRBJ2-3; D possibly matches TRBD1 or TRBD2 (6 bases each). Trimming removed 2 bases at V and 1 base at J, with 19 bases between. The CDR3 contains 18 residues. Germline loops: CDR1 MNHEY, CDR2 SVGAGI. The CDR3, as DNA: TGTGCCAGCAGTTACGGGACACTAGCTTCGGGCGGCACAGATACGCAGTATTTT. Amino acid sequence: CASSYGTLASGGTDTQYF.

The chain combines TRBV6-2 or TRBV6-3 with TRBJ2-5, with TRBD1 matching 11 bases. Germline V gene lookup returns CDR1 MNHEY and CDR2 SVGEGT. The CDR3 is 14 residues long. Losses at the gene ends were 4 bases for V and 4 bases for J; bases not matched to a gene: 2. The DNA of the CDR3 is TGTGCCAGCAGTTCGGACAGGGGGCGAGAGACCCAGTACTTC. It yields the protein CASSSDRGRETQYF.

In this sample, this clonotype turned up many times. An end of the junction differs from the germline gene, which may be a read error. The chain couples TRBV3-1 to TRBJ1-1, with 7 bases that match TRBD1. This CDR3 has 14 amino acids. CDR1 LGHDT and CDR2 YNNKEL come from the germline V gene (reference sequence). DNA of the CDR3: TGTGCCAGCAGCCATAATCAACAGGGGACTGGAGCTTTCTTT. The encoded protein is CASSHNQQGTGAFF. The full variable domain, with the rest looked up from reference TRBV3-1 and TRBJ1-1, is DTAVSQTPKYLVTQMGNDKSIKCEQNLGHDTMYWYKQDSKKFLKIMFSYNNKELIINETVPNRFSPKSPDKAHLNLHINSLELGDSAVYFCASSHNQQGTGAFFGQGTRLTVV.

In this sample, this clonotype turned up many times. CDR3 in amino acids: CASSLYAVAGGYEQYF. In DNA form, the CDR3 reads TGTGCCAGCAGCTTATACGCGGTAGCGGGGGGTTATGAGCAGTACTTC. The rearrangement uses TRBV7-6 and TRBJ2-7; 10 bases map to TRBD2. The J segment lost 7 bases and the V segment lost 2 bases, leaving 11 bases of the junction unmatched. Germline V gives CDR1 SGHVS, CDR2 FNYEAQ. The CDR3 is made up of 16 amino acids.

This clonotype has a count of ten or more. The V call is TRBV12-3 or TRBV12-4, the J call TRBJ1-4; TRBD1 aligns across 9 bases. V was clipped by 4 bases and J by 7 bases; unmatched bases: 4. CDR3 length equals 14 residues. In nucleotides, the CDR3 is TGTGCCAGCAGTTCGACAGGGGGTAGTGAAAAACTGTTTTTT. This encodes CASSSTGGSEKLFF.

V gene TRBV5-1 combines with J gene TRBJ2-4, with D uncertain. The CDR3 extends over 13 amino acids. Trimming took 2 bases from V and 5 from J, leaving 8 bases between them. Per germline, CDR1 SGHRS and CDR2 YFSETQ. The CDR3 sequence: CASSFDSENIQYF. The CDR3 DNA reads TGCGCCAGCAGCTTTGACTCAGAAAACATTCAGTACTTC.

The sample holds a few counts of this clonotype. V usage is TRBV12-3 or TRBV12-4 and J usage is TRBJ1-2; 7 bases are a match to TRBD1. Germline trimming cut 5 bases from V and 8 bases from J; bases unmatched to any gene: 8. The CDR3 covers 13 residues. CDR3 amino acids: CASSTLDRRGYTF. Written as DNA, the CDR3 is TGTGCCAGCAGTACCTTGGACAGGCGGGGCTACACCTTC.

The table lists this clonotype with a few counts. The CDR3 coding sequence is TGCAGTGCTAGAGGCCTTCACAGCTCCTACAATGAGCAGTTCTTC. Residues: CSARGLHSSYNEQFF. This rearrangement joins TRBV20-1 to TRBJ2-1, with unresolved D. Trimming cost V 1 base and J 0 bases, with 10 bases left between them. Per the germline V gene, CDR1 is DFQATT and CDR2 is SNEGSKA (reference sequence). The CDR3 totals 15 residues.

The table lists this clonotype with many counts. J is TRBJ1-1 and V is TRBV12-3 or TRBV12-4; D is possibly TRBD1 (5 bases). The V gene lost 5 bases and the J gene lost 4 bases, with 20 bases spanning the gap. The length of the CDR3 is 16 residues. CDR3 in amino acids: CASSPTRGVSGTEAFF. For the CDR3, the DNA is TGTGCCAGCAGTCCTACGCGGGGGGTTTCAGGCACTGAAGCTTTCTTT.

The chain couples TRBV18 to TRBJ2-1; possible D gene TRBD1, 6 bases. This CDR3 comprises 14 residues. Looked up from germline, CDR1 is KGHSH and CDR2 is LQKENI. The V end was cut by 6 bases, the J end by 9 bases, with 18 bases between. CDR3 coding DNA: TGTGCCAGCTCTTTACTACAGGGTATGGCTGAGCAGTTCTTC. Residues: CASSLLQGMAEQFF.

This clonotype has just a few counts. The chain has TRBV20-1 and TRBJ2-7; possible D gene TRBD2, 5 bases. The CDR3 totals 12 residues. In germline, CDR1 is DFQATT, CDR2 SNEGSKA (reference sequence). Trimming took off 4 bases at V and 2 bases at J, with 9 bases between the two ends. CDR3 region: CSATERTYEQYF. DNA of the CDR3: TGCAGTGCTACTGAGCGGACCTACGAGCAGTACTTC.